Presented here are 17 T cell receptor beta chains from one specimen sequenced in a study of molecular identifiers for immune sequencing clone quantification. TCRdb re-derived calls from the PCR reads in MiXCR, one entry per CDR3 protein. This sample yields about half a million distinct CDR3 sequences, of which about 26% are seen a single time; under 0.8% belongs to the top ten. The specimen was naive CD8+ T cells from blood, with Jurkat cell RNA spiked in. Regarding subset: FACS-sorted CD8+CD4-CCR7+CD45RA+ naive T cells. The receptors stem from a human donor in good health. Some libraries in this study had Jurkat cell RNA spiked in.

The chain uses TRBV27 and TRBJ2-7; D gene uncertain. V was trimmed by 6 bases and J by 2 bases, leaving 14 bases between them. Germline-derived CDR1 and CDR2 are MNHEY and SMNVEV (reference sequence). The CDR3 extends over 14 amino acids. In DNA form, the CDR3 reads TGTGCCAGCAGGAGACCGGGTGCCCCCTACGAGCAGTACTTC. It yields the protein CASRRPGAPYEQYF.

There are many counts of this clonotype. The chain couples TRBV13 to TRBJ2-7; D possibly corresponds to TRBD2 (6 bases). V gave up 5 bases and J gave up 5 bases, with 10 bases separating them. The CDR3 length is 12 residues. CDR1 PRHDT and CDR2 FYEKMQ come from the germline V gene (reference sequence). CDR3 sequence reads: CASSRWGDEQYF. DNA of the CDR3: TGTGCCAGCAGCCGTTGGGGGGACGAGCAGTACTTC. The full variable domain, its missing parts supplied by reference TRBV13 and TRBJ2-7, is AAGVIQSPRHLIKEKRETATLKCYPIPRHDTVYWYQQGPGQDPQFLISFYEKMQSDKGSIPDRFSAQQFSDYHSELNMSSLELGDSALYFCASSRWGDEQYFGPGTRLTVT.

This clonotype has a count of ten or more. CDR3 bases: TGCAGCGCCCAGAACACTGAAGCTTTCTTT. Amino acids: CSAQNTEAFF. The chain couples TRBV29-1 to TRBJ1-1, with no clear D. The V end was cut by 7 bases, the J end by 1 base, with 4 bases between. Germline V gives CDR1 SQVTM, CDR2 ANQGSEA. The CDR3 loop spans 10 amino acids.

In this sample, this clonotype turned up once. This may come from a read error, since a much larger clone is one base off. The chain carries TRBV4-1 and TRBJ2-6; possibly TRBD1 for D (5 bases). CDR3 length equals 17 residues. Germline CDR1 reads MGHRA; CDR2 reads YSYEKL. The CDR3: CASSQDSAISGANVPTF. The DNA for the CDR3 is TGCGCCAGCAGCCAAGATTCGGCCATCTCTGGGGCCAACGTCCCGACTTTC.

This clonotype has only a few counts. The V and J genes are TRBV29-1 and TRBJ2-7, with TRBD1 identical over 9 bases. This CDR3 is 15 amino acids long. Germline assignment: CDR1 SQVTM and CDR2 ANQGSEA. The junction had 5 bases not matched to a gene; V was cut back by 0 bases and J by 2 bases. CDR3 sequence (DNA): TGCAGCGTTGAAGATCGGGACAGGGTGCCCTACGAGCAGTACTTC. This gives the protein CSVEDRDRVPYEQYF.

This clonotype occurred many times. The V call is TRBV4-1, the J call TRBJ2-3; the D is unclear. This CDR3 region has 12 residues. Trimming cost V 0 bases and J 5 bases, with 3 bases left between them. Germline loops: CDR1 MGHRA, CDR2 YSYEKL. The CDR3 sequence: CASSQDLDTQYF. The DNA of the CDR3 is TGCGCCAGCAGCCAAGACTTAGATACGCAGTATTTT.

In its sample, this clonotype was seen a few times. The gene calls are TRBV5-1 and TRBJ2-7; the match to TRBD1 covers 8 bases. The CDR3 has 14 residues. In germline, CDR1 is SGHRS, CDR2 YFSETQ. Germline trimming cut 2 bases from V and 3 bases from J; bases unmatched to any gene: 4. In nucleotides, the CDR3 is TGCGCCAGCAGCTTATCAGGGGGCAACTACGAGCAGTACTTC. Its protein product is CASSLSGGNYEQYF. Filled out from reference TRBV5-1 and TRBJ2-7, the complete variable domain reads KAGVTQTPRYLIKTRGQQVTLSCSPISGHRSVSWYQQTPGQGLQFLFEYFSETQRNKGNFPGRFSGRQFSNSRSEMNVSTLELGDSALYLCASSLSGGNYEQYFGPGTRLTVT.

This clonotype turned up a few times. The rearrangement joins TRBV5-6 to TRBJ2-4, with D perhaps assigned TRBD1 or TRBD2 (5 bases each). The V gene's germline CDR1 is SGHDT and CDR2 YYEEEE. The ends were cut back, 4 bases at V and 7 bases at J, with 15 bases in the middle. This CDR3 comprises 14 residues. CDR3 in DNA: TGTGCCAGCAGCCCCACCTTAGGGACCAACATTCAGTACTTC. It encodes CASSPTLGTNIQYF.

This clonotype was observed at least ten times. The V and J genes are TRBV29-1 and TRBJ2-7; D is possibly TRBD1 or TRBD2 (5 bases each). V lost 5 bases, J lost 1 base, and 18 bases lay in between. The CDR3 covers 15 residues. Germline CDR1 SQVTM, CDR2 ANQGSEA. This chain's CDR3 is CSVCEGTLGSYEQYF. For the CDR3, the DNA is TGCAGCGTTTGCGAAGGGACCCTCGGATCCTACGAGCAGTACTTC.

This clonotype appeared a few times. The chain uses TRBV20-1 and TRBJ2-7, with D unclear. V was trimmed by 4 bases and J by 0 bases, leaving 7 bases between them. The length of the CDR3 is 12 residues. CDR1 DFQATT and CDR2 SNEGSKA come from the germline V gene (reference sequence). The CDR3 reads CSATRSSYEQYF. The CDR3 DNA reads TGCAGTGCTACGCGGAGCTCCTACGAGCAGTACTTC.

The rearrangement uses TRBV9 and TRBJ2-3; 10 nucleotides agree with TRBD2. Germline V gene data show CDR1 as SGDLS and CDR2 as YYNGEE. With V trimmed by 1 base and J by 6 bases, 5 bases remained unmatched. The CDR3 is 15 amino acids. CDR3 region: CASSVTSGESDTQYF. CDR3 bases: TGTGCCAGCAGCGTAACTAGCGGGGAGAGTGATACGCAGTATTTT.

This clonotype was counted at least ten times. This chain uses TRBV2 with TRBJ2-3; TRBD2 aligns across 11 bases. The CDR3 is 16 residues long. Germline V gene sequence: CDR1 SNHLY, CDR2 FYNNEI. With 6 bases clipped from V and 4 bases from J, the junction kept 9 bases outside the gene matches. CDR3 nucleotides: TGTGCCAGCAGACCCTTAGCGGGGGGGCCGGCAGATACGCAGTATTTT. This codes for CASRPLAGGPADTQYF.

This CDR3 reads CASSIRARGHAQETQYF. The DNA for the CDR3 is TGTGCCAGTAGTATAAGGGCAAGGGGGCATGCCCAAGAGACCCAGTACTTC. This chain links TRBV19 with TRBJ2-5; 7 bases line up with TRBD1. The CDR3 runs 17 residues. CDR1 LNHDA and CDR2 SQIVND come from the germline V gene (reference sequence). After removal of 2 bases from V and 1 base from J, the junction contained 10 bases not matched to a gene.

This clonotype has a handful of counts. This chain links TRBV24-1 with TRBJ2-1; 13 bases align to TRBD2. The CDR3 is 15 amino acids. Germline V gene data show CDR1 as KGHDR and CDR2 as SFDVKD. V trimming: 3 bases; J trimming: 6 bases; junction bases outside the gene matches: 1. The CDR3 bases are TGTGCCACCAGTGATGGACTAGCGGGGGTCAATGAGCAGTTCTTC. It specifies CATSDGLAGVNEQFF.

In its sample, this clonotype was seen many times. The chain links TRBV5-1 to TRBJ2-7; D remains unclear. V was shortened by 0 bases and J by 2 bases, with 9 bases between the two germline ends. The length of the CDR3 is 14 residues. Per germline, CDR1 SGHRS and CDR2 YFSETQ. CDR3 region: CASSLGSDTYEQYF. CDR3 in DNA: TGCGCCAGCAGCTTGGGTTCCGATACCTACGAGCAGTACTTC.

V and J are TRBV4-3 and TRBJ2-2; 7 bases match TRBD1. CDR1 and CDR2 (germline): LGHNA, YSLEER. V gave up 4 bases and J gave up 3 bases; unmatched junction bases: 8. CDR3 size: 16 residues. The CDR3 loop reads CASSRVPGTDTGELFF. CDR3 bases: TGCGCCAGCAGCCGGGTGCCCGGGACAGACACCGGGGAGCTGTTTTTT.

This clonotype has a count of ten or more. The V and J genes are TRBV4-1 and TRBJ1-5, with TRBD1 as a possible D gene (6 bases). The germline CDR1 and CDR2 sequences are MGHRA and YSYEKL. The germline V and J ends were trimmed by 4 bases and 0 bases, with 10 bases remaining between them. CDR3 length: 15 residues. CDR3 coding DNA: TGCGCCAGCAGCCTAGGGACAACTAGCAATCAGCCCCAGCATTTT. It specifies CASSLGTTSNQPQHF.